This note documents a single T cell receptor beta chain sequence. Participants' reported clinical history set cohort assignment. Unmatched junction bases numbered 11, after V lost 0 bases and J lost 7 bases. The CDR3 runs to 16 residues. Germline V gene sequence: CDR1 SGHRS, CDR2 YFSETQ. The record originates from a study of blood T cell repertoires in COVID-19. In the original analysis: Reference gene primer amplification gave estimated nucleated cell counts. Repertoires were generated with immunoSEQ multiplex PCR, while TCRdb's copy carries only in-frame clones and drops some. That table is the source of V, J and clone size, and D and trimming were worked out from the DNA. This table has 250,000 or so clones, 91% appearing once.

This chain connects TRBV5-1 to TRBJ1-2; 8 bases line up with TRBD1. The TCR comes from a man aged 35 to 55 who had been exposed to COVID-19. Sequencing used PBMCs or T cells enriched from blood (not recorded which). Here the CDR3 reads CASSLGQGAPFLGYTF. CDR3 nucleotides: TGCGCCAGCAGCTTGGGGCAGGGGGCGCCATTTCTTGGCTACACCTTC.